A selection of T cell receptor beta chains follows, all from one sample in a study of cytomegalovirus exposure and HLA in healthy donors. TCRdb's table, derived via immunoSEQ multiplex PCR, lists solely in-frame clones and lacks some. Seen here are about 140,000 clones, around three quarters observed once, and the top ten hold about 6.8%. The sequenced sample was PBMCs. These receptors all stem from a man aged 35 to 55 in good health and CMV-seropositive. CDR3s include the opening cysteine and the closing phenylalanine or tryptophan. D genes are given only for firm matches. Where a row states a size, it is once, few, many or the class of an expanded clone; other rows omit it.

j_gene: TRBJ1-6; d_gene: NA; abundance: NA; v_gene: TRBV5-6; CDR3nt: TGTGCCAGCAGCTTGGGGGCCTCCTATAATTCACCCCTCCACTTT; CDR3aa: CASSLGASYNSPLHF
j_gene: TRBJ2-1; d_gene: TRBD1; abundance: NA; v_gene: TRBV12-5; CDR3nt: TGTGCTAGTGGGACAGGGGGATACAATCAGTTCTTC; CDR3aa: CASGTGGYNQFF
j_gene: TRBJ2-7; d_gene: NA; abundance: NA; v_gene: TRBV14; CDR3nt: TGTGCCAGCAGCCACCGGGAAGGAGGGGTCTACGAGCAGTACTTC; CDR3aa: CASSHREGGVYEQYF
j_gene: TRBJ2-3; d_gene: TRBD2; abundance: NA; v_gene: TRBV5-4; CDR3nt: TGTGCCAGCAGCTCGCGACTAGCGGGGGCGGGAGATACGCAGTATTTT; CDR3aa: CASSSRLAGAGDTQYF
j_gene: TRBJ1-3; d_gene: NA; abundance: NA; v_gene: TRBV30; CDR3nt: TGTGCCTGGAGTGGACAGGACGGAAACACCATATATTTT; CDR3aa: CAWSGQDGNTIYF
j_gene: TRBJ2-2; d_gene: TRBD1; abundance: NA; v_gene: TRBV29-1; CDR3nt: TGCAGCGTTGGGACAGGGGGCTTAGCGGGAGTGGGCACCGGGGAGCTGTTTTTT; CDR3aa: CSVGTGGLAGVGTGELFF
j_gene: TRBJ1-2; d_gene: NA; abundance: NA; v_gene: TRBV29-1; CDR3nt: TGCAGCGTTGAAATAGCCTATGGCTACACCTTC; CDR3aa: CSVEIAYGYTF
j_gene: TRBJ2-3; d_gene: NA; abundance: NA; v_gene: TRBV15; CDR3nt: TGTGCCACCAGCCTTGGAGGGCTAGATACGCAGTATTTT; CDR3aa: CATSLGGLDTQYF
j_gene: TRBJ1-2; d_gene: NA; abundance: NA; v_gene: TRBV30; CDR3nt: TGTGCCTGGAGTGTACGTCGGGAGGGCTACACCTTC; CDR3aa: CAWSVRREGYTF
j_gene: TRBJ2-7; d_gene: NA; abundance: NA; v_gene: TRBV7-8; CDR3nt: TGTGCCAGCAGCTTATTGGAGACCTCCTCCTACGAGCAGTACTTC; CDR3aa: CASSLLETSSYEQYF
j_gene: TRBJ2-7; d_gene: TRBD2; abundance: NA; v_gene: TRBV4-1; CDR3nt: TGCGCCAGCAGCCAAGAGGCTAGCGGGAGTTTGTCCTACGAGCAGTACTTC; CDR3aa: CASSQEASGSLSYEQYF
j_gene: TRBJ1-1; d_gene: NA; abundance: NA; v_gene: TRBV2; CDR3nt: TGTGCCAGCAGTAGAGGAAATGTAAACACTGAAGCTTTCTTT; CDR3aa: CASSRGNVNTEAFF
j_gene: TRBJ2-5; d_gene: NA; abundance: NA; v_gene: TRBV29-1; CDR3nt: TGCAGCGTTCAAGCGGCCTCTGGGGAGCAGTACTTC; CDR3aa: CSVQAASGEQYF
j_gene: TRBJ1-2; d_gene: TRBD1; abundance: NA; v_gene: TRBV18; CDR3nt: TGTGCCAGCACTAAAGCGAGGGACAGCTATGGCTACACCTTC; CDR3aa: CASTKARDSYGYTF
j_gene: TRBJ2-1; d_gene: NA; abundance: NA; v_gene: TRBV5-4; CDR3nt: TGTGCCAGCAGCCTCAGGGGCCCGTCTAACTACAATGAGCAGTTCTTC; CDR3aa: CASSLRGPSNYNEQFF
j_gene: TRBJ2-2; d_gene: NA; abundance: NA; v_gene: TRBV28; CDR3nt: TGTGCCAGCATCCCCTCCTCTGGGGGGACCGGGGAGCTGTTTTTT; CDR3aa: CASIPSSGGTGELFF
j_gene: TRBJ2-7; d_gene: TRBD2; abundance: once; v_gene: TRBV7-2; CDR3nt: TGTGCCAGCAGCTACTCCGGGGGGACCTCCTACGAGCAGTACTTC; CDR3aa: CASSYSGGTSYEQYF
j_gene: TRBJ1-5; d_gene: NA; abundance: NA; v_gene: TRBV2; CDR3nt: TGTGCCAGCAGATCGGGGATCGGGGGCAATCAGCCCCAGCATTTT; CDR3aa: CASRSGIGGNQPQHF
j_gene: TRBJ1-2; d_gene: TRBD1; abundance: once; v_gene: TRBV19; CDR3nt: TGTGCCAGTAGTATCGACAGGGCGTCTAACTATGGCTACACCTTC; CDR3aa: CASSIDRASNYGYTF
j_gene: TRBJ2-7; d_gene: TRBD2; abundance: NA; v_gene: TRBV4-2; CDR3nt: TGTGCCAGCAGCCAAGCTAGCGGGAGTGGCTACGAGCAGTACTTC; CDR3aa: CASSQASGSGYEQYF
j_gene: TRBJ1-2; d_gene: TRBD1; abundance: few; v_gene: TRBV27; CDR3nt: TGTGCCAGCAGTTTGACAGGGGGCCTTAACTATGGCTACACCTTC; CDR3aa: CASSLTGGLNYGYTF
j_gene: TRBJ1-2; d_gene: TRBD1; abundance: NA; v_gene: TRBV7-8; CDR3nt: TGTGCCAGCAGCCGGACAGGGACCGACTATGGCTACACCTTC; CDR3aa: CASSRTGTDYGYTF
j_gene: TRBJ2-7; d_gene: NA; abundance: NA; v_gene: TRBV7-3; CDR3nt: TGTGCCAGCAGCTCTAAGGAGCGGATACTCACCTACGAGCAGTACTTC; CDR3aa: CASSSKERILTYEQYF
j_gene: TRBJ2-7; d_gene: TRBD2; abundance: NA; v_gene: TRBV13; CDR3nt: TGTGCCAGCAGCTTAGAGGCGGGGGGGCAGGAGCAGTACTTC; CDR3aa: CASSLEAGGQEQYF
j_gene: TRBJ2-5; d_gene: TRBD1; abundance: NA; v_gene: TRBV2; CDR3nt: TGTGCCAGCAGGGGACAGGGTCGAGAGACCCAGTACTTC; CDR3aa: CASRGQGRETQYF
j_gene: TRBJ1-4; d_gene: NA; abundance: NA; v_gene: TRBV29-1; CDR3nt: TGCAGCGTTAGAACTCAGGCAACTAATGAAAAACTGTTTTTT; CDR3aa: CSVRTQATNEKLFF
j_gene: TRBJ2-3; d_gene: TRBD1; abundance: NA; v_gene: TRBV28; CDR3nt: TGTGCCAGCAGTTTCTGGGTGAGGACAGGGGGCATTTCGGATACGCAGTATTTT; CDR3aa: CASSFWVRTGGISDTQYF
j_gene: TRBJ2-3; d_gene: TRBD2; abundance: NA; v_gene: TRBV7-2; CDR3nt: TGTGCCAGCCGTCGGGCGGGAGGTGCCGATACGCAGTATTTT; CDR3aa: CASRRAGGADTQYF
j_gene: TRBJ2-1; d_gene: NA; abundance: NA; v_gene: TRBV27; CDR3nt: TGTGCCAGCAGTTCCGCGACACTGGACTCCTACAATGAGCAGTTCTTC; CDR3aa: CASSSATLDSYNEQFF
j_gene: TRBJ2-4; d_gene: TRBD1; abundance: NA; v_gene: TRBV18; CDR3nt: TGTGCCAGCAGGGACAGGGGGTACGATACTGGCGGGACAAACATTCAGTACTTC; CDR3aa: CASRDRGYDTGGTNIQYF
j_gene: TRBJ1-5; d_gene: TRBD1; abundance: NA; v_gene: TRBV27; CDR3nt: TGTGCCAGCAGCCAGGACAGGGGTAATCAGCCCCAGCATTTT; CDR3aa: CASSQDRGNQPQHF
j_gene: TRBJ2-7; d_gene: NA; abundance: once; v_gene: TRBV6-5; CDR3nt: TGTGCCAGCAGGACGACAGACTCCTACGAGCAGTACTTC; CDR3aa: CASRTTDSYEQYF
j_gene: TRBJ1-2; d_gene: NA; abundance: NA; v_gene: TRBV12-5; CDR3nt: TGTGCTAGTGGTTTGGACGGGGAATTTTATGGCTACACCTTC; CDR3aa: CASGLDGEFYGYTF
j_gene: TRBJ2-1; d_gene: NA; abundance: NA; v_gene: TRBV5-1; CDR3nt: TGCGCCAGCAGCTTGTCCAGCGGAGGCTACAATGAGCAGTTCTTC; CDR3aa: CASSLSSGGYNEQFF
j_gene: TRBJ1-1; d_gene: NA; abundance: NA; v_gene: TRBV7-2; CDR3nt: TGTGCCAGCAGCTTCGGTAGTACTGAAGCTTTCTTT; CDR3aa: CASSFGSTEAFF
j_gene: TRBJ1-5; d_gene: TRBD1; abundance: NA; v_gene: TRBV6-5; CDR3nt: TGTGCCAGCAGGCCGGACAGGGAATTGCAGCCCCAGCATTTT; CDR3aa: CASRPDRELQPQHF
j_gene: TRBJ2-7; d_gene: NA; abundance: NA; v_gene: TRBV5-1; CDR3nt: TGCGCCAGCAGCTTGGCCAGGGCAGGGAACATCTACGAGCAGTACTTC; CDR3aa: CASSLARAGNIYEQYF
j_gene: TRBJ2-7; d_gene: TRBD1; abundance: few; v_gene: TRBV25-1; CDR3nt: TGTGCCAGCAGTCTACAGGGGCGAGCCTACGAGCAGTACTTC; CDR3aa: CASSLQGRAYEQYF
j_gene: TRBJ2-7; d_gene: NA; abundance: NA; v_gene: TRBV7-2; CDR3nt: TGTGCCAGCAGCTCCCCGACACTTAGCTCCTACGAGCAGTACTTC; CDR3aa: CASSSPTLSSYEQYF
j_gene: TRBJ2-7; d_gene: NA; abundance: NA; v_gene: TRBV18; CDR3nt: TGTGCCAGCTCACCAAAGGAGGGGTCATACGAGCAGTACTTC; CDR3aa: CASSPKEGSYEQYF
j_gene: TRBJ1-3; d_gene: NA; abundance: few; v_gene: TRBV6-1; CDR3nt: TGTGCCAGTGGGGGGTTCTCTGGAAACACCATATATTTT; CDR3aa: CASGGFSGNTIYF
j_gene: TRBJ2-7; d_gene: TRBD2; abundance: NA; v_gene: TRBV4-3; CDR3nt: TGCGCCAGCAGCCCCGGACTAGCGGGAGCCAGGGAGCAGTACTTC; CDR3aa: CASSPGLAGAREQYF